Reported below is one TCR beta chain. The CDR3 loop spans 11 amino acids. CDR1 DFQATT and CDR2 SNEGSKA come from the germline V gene (reference sequence). V lost 2 bases, J lost 3 bases, and 4 bases lay in between. Only in-frame clones appear in the TCRdb table, and some are missing; sequencing was by immunoSEQ multiplex PCR. The sample lists roughly 100,000 clones; about nine tenths were seen once. The source of the sample is a study of blood T cell repertoires in COVID-19. Overall study: Acute and convalescent COVID-19 specimens originated in the United States, Italy and Spain.

The sample was peripheral blood. V usage is TRBV20-1 and J usage is TRBJ2-5; D not certain. The sequence was collected from a man between 50 and 59 years old with acute or convalescent COVID-19. CDR3 amino acids: CSARPEETQYF. The CDR3, as DNA: TGCAGTGCTAGACCAGAAGAGACCCAGTACTTC.